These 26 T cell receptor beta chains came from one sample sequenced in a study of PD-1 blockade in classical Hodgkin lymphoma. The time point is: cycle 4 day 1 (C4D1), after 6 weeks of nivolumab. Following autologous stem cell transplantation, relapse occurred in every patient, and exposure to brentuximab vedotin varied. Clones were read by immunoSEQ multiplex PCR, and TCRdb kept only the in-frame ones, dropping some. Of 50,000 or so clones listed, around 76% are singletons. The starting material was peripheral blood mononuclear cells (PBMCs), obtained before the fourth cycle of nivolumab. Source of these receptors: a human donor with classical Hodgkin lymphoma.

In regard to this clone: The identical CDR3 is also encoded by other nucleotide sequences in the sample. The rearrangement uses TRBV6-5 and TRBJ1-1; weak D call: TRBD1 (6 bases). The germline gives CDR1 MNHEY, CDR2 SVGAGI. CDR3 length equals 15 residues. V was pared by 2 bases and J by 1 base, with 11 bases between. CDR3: CASSYRATGNTEAFF. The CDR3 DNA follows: TGTGCCAGCAGTTACCGAGCGACAGGGAACACTGAAGCTTTCTTT.

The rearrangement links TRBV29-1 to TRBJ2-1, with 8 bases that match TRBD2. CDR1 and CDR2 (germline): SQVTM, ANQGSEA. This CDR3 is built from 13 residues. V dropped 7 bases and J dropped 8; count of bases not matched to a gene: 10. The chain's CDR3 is CSAAGGLVYEQFF. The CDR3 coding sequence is TGCAGCGCCGCGGGGGGTTTAGTCTATGAGCAGTTCTTC.

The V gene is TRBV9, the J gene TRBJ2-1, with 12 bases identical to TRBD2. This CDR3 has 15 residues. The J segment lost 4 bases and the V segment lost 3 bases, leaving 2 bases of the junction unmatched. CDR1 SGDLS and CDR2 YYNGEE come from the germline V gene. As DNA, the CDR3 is TGTGCCAGCAGCGCCCTAGCGGGGGGGTACAATGAGCAGTTCTTC. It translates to CASSALAGGYNEQFF.

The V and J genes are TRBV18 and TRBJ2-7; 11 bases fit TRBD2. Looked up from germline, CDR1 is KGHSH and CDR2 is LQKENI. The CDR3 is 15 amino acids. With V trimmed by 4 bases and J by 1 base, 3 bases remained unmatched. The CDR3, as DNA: TGTGCCAGCTCACGAGGGACTAGCGGTTCCTACGAGCAGTACTTC. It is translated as CASSRGTSGSYEQYF.

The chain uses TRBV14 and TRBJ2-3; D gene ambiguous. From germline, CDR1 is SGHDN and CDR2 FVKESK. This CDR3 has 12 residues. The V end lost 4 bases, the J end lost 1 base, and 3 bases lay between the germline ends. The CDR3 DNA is TGTGCCAGCAGCCCCGGCACAGATACGCAGTATTTT. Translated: CASSPGTDTQYF. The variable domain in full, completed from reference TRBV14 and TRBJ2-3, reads EAGVTQFPSHSVIEKGQTVTLRCDPISGHDNLYWYRRVMGKEIKFLLHFVKESKQDESGMPNNRFLAERTGGTYSTLKVQPAELEDSGVYFCASSPGTDTQYFGPGTRLTVL.

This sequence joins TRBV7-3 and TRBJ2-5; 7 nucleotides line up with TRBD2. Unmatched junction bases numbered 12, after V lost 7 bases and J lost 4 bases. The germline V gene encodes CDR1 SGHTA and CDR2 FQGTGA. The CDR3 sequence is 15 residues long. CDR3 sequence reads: CASTRRGDVGETQYF. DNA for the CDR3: TGTGCCAGCACCCGCCGGGGGGACGTAGGAGAGACCCAGTACTTC.

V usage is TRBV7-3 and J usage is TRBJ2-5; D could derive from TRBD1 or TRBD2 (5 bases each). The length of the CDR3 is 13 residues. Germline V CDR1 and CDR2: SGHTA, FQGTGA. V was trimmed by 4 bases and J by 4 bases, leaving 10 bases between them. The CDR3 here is CASSSGTLETQYF. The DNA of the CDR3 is TGTGCCAGCAGCTCCGGGACCTTAGAGACCCAGTACTTC.

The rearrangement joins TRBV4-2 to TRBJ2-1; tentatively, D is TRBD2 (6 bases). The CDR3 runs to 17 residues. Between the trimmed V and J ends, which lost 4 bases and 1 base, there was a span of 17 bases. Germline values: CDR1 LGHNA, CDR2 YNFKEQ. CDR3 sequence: CASSPRGTPRSYNEQFF. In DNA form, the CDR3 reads TGTGCCAGCAGCCCGCGCGGGACCCCGAGGTCCTACAATGAGCAGTTCTTC.

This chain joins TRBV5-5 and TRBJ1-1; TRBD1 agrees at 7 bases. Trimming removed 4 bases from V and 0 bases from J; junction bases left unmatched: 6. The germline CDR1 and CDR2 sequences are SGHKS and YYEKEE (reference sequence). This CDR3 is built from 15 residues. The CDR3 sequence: CASSLWDRLNTEAFF. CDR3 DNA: TGTGCCAGCAGCCTATGGGACAGATTGAACACTGAAGCTTTCTTT.

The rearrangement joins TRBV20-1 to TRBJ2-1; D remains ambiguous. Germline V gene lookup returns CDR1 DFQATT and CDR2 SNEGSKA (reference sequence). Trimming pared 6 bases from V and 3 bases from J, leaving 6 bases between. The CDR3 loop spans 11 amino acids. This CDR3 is CSAPYYNEQFF. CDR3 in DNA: TGCAGTGCCCCCTACTACAATGAGCAGTTCTTC.

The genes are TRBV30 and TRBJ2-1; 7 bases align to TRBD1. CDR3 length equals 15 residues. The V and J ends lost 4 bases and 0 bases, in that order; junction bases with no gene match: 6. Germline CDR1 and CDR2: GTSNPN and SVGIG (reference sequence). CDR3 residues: CAWTRGQSSYNEQFF. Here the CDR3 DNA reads TGTGCCTGGACAAGGGGGCAGAGCTCCTACAATGAGCAGTTCTTC.

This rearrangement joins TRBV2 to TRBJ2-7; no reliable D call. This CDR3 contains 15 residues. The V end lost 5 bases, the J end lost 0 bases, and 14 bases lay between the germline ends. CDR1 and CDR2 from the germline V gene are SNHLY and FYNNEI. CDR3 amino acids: CASSSLQVSSYEQYF. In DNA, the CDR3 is TGTGCCAGCAGTTCTCTCCAGGTGAGCTCCTACGAGCAGTACTTC.

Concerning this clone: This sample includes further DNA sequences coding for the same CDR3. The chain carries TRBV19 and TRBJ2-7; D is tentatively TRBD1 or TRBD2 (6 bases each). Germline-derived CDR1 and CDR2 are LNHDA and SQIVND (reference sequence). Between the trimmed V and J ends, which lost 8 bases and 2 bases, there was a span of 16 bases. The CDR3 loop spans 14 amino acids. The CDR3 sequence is CASSKGGQTYEQYF. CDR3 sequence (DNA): TGTGCCAGTTCAAAGGGGGGACAAACCTACGAGCAGTACTTC.

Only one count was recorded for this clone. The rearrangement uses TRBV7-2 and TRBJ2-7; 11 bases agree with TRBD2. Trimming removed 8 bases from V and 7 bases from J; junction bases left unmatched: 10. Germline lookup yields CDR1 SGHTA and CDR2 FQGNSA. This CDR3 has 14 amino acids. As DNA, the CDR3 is TGTGCCAGCGGATCGACTAGCGGGATCGGTGAGCAGTACTTC. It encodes CASGSTSGIGEQYF.

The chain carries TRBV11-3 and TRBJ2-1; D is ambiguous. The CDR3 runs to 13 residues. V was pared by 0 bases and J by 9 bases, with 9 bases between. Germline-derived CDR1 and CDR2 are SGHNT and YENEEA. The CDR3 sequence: CASSLEARVEQFF. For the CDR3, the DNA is TGTGCCAGCAGCTTAGAGGCTAGGGTTGAGCAGTTCTTC.

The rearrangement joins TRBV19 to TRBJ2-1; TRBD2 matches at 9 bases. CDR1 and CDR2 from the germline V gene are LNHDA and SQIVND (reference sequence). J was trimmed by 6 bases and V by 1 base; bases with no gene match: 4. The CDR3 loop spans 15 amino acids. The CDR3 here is CASSIVSGSPNEQFF. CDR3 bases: TGTGCCAGTAGTATAGTTAGCGGGAGCCCCAATGAGCAGTTCTTC.

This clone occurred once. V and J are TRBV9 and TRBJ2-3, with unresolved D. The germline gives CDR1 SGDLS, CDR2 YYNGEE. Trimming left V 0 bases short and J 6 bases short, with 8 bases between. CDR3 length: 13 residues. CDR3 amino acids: CASSVDFGDTQYF. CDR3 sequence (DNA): TGTGCCAGCAGCGTAGATTTCGGGGATACGCAGTATTTT.

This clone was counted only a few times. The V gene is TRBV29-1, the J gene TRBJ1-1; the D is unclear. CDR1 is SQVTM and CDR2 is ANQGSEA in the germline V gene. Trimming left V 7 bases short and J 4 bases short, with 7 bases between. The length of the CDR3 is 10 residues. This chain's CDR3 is CSAGRTEAFF. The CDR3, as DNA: TGCAGCGCCGGGCGCACTGAAGCTTTCTTT.

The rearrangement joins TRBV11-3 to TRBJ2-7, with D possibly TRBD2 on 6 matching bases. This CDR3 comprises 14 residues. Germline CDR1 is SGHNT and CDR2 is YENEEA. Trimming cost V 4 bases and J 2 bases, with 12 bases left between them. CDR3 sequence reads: CASSSPGSTYEQYF. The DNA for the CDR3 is TGTGCCAGCAGCTCCCCCGGGAGCACCTACGAGCAGTACTTC.

The DNA of the CDR3 is TGTGCCAGCAGCTTATTTCTCGAGTTCGGTCCCCATGAGCAGTTCTTC. Translation: CASSLFLEFGPHEQFF. The chain employs TRBV7-9 and TRBJ2-1, with D uncertain. The germline V gene has CDR1 SEHNR and CDR2 FQNEAQ (reference sequence). V was trimmed by 2 bases and J by 8 bases, leaving 19 bases between them. The CDR3 is made up of 16 amino acids.

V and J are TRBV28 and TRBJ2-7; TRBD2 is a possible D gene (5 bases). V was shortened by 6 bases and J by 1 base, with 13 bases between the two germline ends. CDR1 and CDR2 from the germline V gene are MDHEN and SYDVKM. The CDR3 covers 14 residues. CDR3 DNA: TGTGCCAGCAGGACCCCGGGCGGGTCCTACGAGCAGTACTTC. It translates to CASRTPGGSYEQYF. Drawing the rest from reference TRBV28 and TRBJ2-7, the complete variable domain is DVKVTQSSRYLVKRTGEKVFLECVQDMDHENMFWYRQDPGLGLRLIYFSYDVKMKEKGDIPEGYSVSREKKERFSLILESASTNQTSMYLCASRTPGGSYEQYFGPGTRLTVT.

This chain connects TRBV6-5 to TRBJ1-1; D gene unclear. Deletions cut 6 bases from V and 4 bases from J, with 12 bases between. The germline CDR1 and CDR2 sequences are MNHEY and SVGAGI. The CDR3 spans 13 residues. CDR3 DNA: TGTGCCAGCAGGGGCCCGCGGGGCACTGAAGCTTTCTTT. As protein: CASRGPRGTEAFF.

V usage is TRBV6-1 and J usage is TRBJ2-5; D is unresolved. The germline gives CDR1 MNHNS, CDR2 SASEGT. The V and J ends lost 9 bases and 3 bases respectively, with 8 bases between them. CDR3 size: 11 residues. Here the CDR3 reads CASSRKETQYF. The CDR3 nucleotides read TGTGCCAGTTCGAGAAAAGAGACCCAGTACTTC.

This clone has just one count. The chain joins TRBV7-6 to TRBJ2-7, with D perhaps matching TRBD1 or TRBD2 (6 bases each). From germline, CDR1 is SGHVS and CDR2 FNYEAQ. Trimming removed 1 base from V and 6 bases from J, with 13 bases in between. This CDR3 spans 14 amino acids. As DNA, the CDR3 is TGTGCCAGCAGCTTAGTGGGCAGGGGAGGCGAGCAGTACTTC. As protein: CASSLVGRGGEQYF. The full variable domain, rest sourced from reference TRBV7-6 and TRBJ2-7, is GAGVSQSPRYKVTKRGQDVALRCDPISGHVSLYWYRQALGQGPEFLTYFNYEAQQDKSGLPNDRFSAERPEGSISTLTIQRTEQRDSAMYRCASSLVGRGGEQYFGPGTRLTVT.

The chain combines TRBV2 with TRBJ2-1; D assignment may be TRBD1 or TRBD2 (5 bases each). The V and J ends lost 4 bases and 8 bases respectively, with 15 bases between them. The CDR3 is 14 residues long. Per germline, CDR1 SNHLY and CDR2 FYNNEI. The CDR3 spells CASSGRDLEDEQFF. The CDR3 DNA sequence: TGTGCCAGCAGTGGCCGGGACCTGGAGGATGAGCAGTTCTTC.

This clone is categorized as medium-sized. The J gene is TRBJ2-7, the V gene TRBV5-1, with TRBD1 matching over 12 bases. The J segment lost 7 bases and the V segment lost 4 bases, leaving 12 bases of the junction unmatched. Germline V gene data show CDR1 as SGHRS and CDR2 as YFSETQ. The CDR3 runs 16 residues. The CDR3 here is CASSDPPGTGGREQYF. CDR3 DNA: TGCGCCAGCAGCGATCCCCCCGGGACAGGGGGCCGAGAGCAGTACTTC.